This TCR beta chain is from a study of blood T cell repertoires in COVID-19. For the study at large: Samples of COVID-19 (acute and convalescent) were obtained from the United States, Italy and Spain.

Profiled with immunoSEQ multiplex PCR; TCRdb holds only in-frame clones, not every one. The sample holds over 200,000 clones, around nine tenths seen once. Germline trimming cut 4 bases from V and 0 bases from J; bases unmatched to any gene: 17. Germline V gene data show CDR1 as SGHRS and CDR2 as YFSETQ. The length of the CDR3 is 20 residues. This clone was detected only once. The sequencing sample was made of peripheral blood. The TCR sequence derives from a man aged 35 to 55 who had recovered from COVID-19. The chain combines TRBV5-1 with TRBJ2-3; 10 nucleotides line up with TRBD2. CDR3 region: CASSPGRRTSGNTSTDTQYF. CDR3 DNA: TGCGCCAGCAGCCCAGGCCGTAGGACTAGCGGTAATACTAGCACAGATACGCAGTATTTT.